These 10 T cell receptor beta chains were sequenced from one sample in a study of blood T cells in healthy people across ages. Combining a sample-barcoded 5' primer with a J-beta primer mix, a second PCR ran for 7 to 11 cycles. TCRdb ran MiXCR on the 5' RACE reads and lists one entry per CDR3 protein. The data show over a million distinct CDR3 sequences, approximately 63% seen once. Material: blood. These receptors were collected from a man in his late teens or twenties in good health.

As for this clonotype: One junction end disagrees with the germline gene, perhaps due to a read error. The rearrangement joins TRBV15 to TRBJ2-5, with D possibly being TRBD1 (5 bases). CDR3 length: 16 amino acids. Germline loops: CDR1 LNHNV, CDR2 YYDKDF (reference sequence). Here the CDR3 reads CAASRDFSRERETQYF. The DNA for the CDR3 is TGTGCCGCCAGCAGAGATTTTTCCAGGGAACGAGAGACCCAGTACTTC.

The V call is TRBV20-1, the J call TRBJ2-1, with TRBD2 matching over 7 bases. Losses at the gene ends were 0 bases for V and 0 bases for J; bases not matched to a gene: 2. The CDR3 length is 15 residues. Germline V gene sequence: CDR1 DFQATT, CDR2 SNEGSKA (reference sequence). The CDR3 region is CSAREGGSSYNEQFF. As DNA, the CDR3 is TGCAGTGCTAGAGAGGGCGGGAGCTCCTACAATGAGCAGTTCTTC.

This clonotype was detected only a few times. The chain employs TRBV4-1 and TRBJ1-2; D is unresolved. The CDR3 is 16 residues long. Germline CDR1 MGHRA, CDR2 YSYEKL. With 0 bases removed from V and 4 bases from J, the gap between germline ends came to 15 bases. This CDR3 is CASSQELSSGRYGYTF. CDR3 DNA sequence: TGCGCCAGCAGCCAAGAATTATCCTCCGGACGCTATGGCTACACCTTC.

This clonotype was seen a handful of times. The V gene is TRBV20-1, the J gene TRBJ2-7; D gene unclear. This CDR3 is built from 12 residues. The V and J ends lost 0 bases and 6 bases respectively, with 9 bases between them. Looked up from germline, CDR1 is DFQATT and CDR2 is SNEGSKA (reference sequence). CDR3 sequence reads: CSARETSSEQYF. CDR3 DNA sequence: TGCAGTGCTAGAGAGACCTCTTCCGAGCAGTACTTC.

This chain joins TRBV5-1 and TRBJ2-7; D is perhaps TRBD1 (6 bases). Germline CDR1 is SGHRS and CDR2 is YFSETQ. V was pared by 2 bases and J by 0 bases, with 12 bases between. The CDR3 runs to 15 residues. Here the CDR3 DNA reads TGCGCCAGCAGCTTACAGGGTATGGGCTCCTACGAGCAGTACTTC. This encodes CASSLQGMGSYEQYF.

The CDR3 DNA reads TGCAGTGCCTACCCGACTAGCGGGAGGTCTGACAATGAGCAGTACTTC. Its protein is CSAYPTSGRSDNEQYF. V is TRBV20-1 and J is TRBJ2-7, with 13 bases aligning to TRBD2. CDR3 length: 16 amino acids. Germline CDR1 DFQATT, CDR2 SNEGSKA (reference sequence). Trimming cost V 6 bases and J 7 bases; bases outside gene matches: 15.

This clonotype was seen more than once but under ten times. This chain uses TRBV10-3 with TRBJ2-2; D not certain. This CDR3 region has 11 residues. Germline V gene lookup returns CDR1 ENHRY and CDR2 SYGVKD. Trimming pared 8 bases from V and 5 bases from J, leaving 6 bases between. The CDR3 region has the DNA TGTGCCATCGGGCGGACCGGGGAGCTGTTTTTT. As protein: CAIGRTGELFF.

The genes are TRBV27 and TRBJ2-1; 16 nucleotides agree with TRBD2. V dropped 8 bases and J dropped 6; count of bases not matched to a gene: 7. Germline assignment: CDR1 MNHEY and CDR2 SMNVEV (reference sequence). CDR3 size: 16 residues. CDR3 sequence: CASQPGLAGGFNEQFF. CDR3 nucleotide sequence: TGTGCCAGCCAACCGGGACTAGCGGGAGGGTTCAATGAGCAGTTCTTC.

This chain uses TRBV20-1 with TRBJ2-7; either TRBD1 or TRBD2 may supply D (7 bases each). Germline CDR1 and CDR2: DFQATT and SNEGSKA (reference sequence). The CDR3 length is 15 residues. Trimming took off 5 bases at V and 2 bases at J, with 19 bases between the two ends. Here the CDR3 DNA reads TGCAGTGCTGGGAGGGACAGTCGGGCTACCTACGAGCAGTACTTC. Translating it yields CSAGRDSRATYEQYF.

V gene TRBV28 combines with J gene TRBJ1-4; 9 nucleotides agree with TRBD1. The germline V gene encodes CDR1 MDHEN and CDR2 SYDVKM. After removal of 9 bases from V and 9 bases from J, the junction contained 5 bases not matched to a gene. This CDR3 contains 12 residues. The CDR3: CASFGQGKKLFF. The DNA for the CDR3 is TGTGCCAGTTTCGGACAGGGGAAAAAACTGTTTTTT. The variable domain in full, completed from reference TRBV28 and TRBJ1-4, reads DVKVTQSSRYLVKRTGEKVFLECVQDMDHENMFWYRQDPGLGLRLIYFSYDVKMKEKGDIPEGYSVSREKKERFSLILESASTNQTSMYLCASFGQGKKLFFGSGTQLSVL.